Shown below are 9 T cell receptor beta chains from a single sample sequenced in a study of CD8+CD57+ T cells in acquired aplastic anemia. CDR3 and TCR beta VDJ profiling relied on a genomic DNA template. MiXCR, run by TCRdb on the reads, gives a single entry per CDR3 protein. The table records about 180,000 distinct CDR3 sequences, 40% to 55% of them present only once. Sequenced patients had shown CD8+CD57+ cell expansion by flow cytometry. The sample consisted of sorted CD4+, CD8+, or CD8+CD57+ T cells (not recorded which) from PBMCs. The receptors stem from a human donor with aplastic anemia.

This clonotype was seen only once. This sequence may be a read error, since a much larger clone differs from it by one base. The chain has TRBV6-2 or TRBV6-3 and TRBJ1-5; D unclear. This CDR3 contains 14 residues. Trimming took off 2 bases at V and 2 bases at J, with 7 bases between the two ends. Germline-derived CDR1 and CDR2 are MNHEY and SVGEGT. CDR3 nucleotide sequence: TGTGCCAGCAGTTACGGCGGGGGCAATCAGCCCCAGCATTTT. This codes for CASSYGGGNQPQHF.

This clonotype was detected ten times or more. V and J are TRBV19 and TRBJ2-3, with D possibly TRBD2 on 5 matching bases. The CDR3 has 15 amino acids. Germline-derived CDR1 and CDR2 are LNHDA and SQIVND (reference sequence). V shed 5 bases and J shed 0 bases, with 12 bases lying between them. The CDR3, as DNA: TGTGCCAGTAGTCTCTCCCGGACTAGCACAGATACGCAGTATTTT. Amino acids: CASSLSRTSTDTQYF.

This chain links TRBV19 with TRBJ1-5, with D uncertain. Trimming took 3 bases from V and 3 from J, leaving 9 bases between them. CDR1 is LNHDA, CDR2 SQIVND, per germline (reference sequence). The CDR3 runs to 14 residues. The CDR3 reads CASSIKAPNQPQHF. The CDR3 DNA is TGTGCCAGTAGTATTAAGGCCCCCAATCAGCCCCAGCATTTT. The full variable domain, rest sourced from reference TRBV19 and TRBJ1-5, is DGGITQSPKYLFRKEGQNVTLSCEQNLNHDAMYWYRQDPGQGLRLIYYSQIVNDFQKGDIAEGYSVSREKKESFPLTVTSAQKNPTAFYLCASSIKAPNQPQHFGDGTRLSIL.

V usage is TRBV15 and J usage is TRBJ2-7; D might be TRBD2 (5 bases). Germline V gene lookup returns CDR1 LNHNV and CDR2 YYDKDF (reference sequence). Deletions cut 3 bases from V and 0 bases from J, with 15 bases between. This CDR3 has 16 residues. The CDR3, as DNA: TGTGCCACCAGCAGCTTGGGCGAGGGAGTCTCCTACGAGCAGTACTTC. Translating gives CATSSLGEGVSYEQYF.

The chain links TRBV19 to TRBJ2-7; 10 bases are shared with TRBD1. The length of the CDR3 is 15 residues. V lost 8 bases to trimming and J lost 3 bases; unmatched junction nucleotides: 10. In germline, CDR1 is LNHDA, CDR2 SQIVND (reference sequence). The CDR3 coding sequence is TGTGCCAGTCGCGAAACCGGGACAGGGGTCTACGAGCAGTACTTC. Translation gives CASRETGTGVYEQYF.

CDR3 nucleotides: TGTGCCAGCCGGGACAGGGACAGTTCACCCCTCCACTTT. It is translated as CASRDRDSSPLHF. This chain uses TRBV7-9 with TRBJ1-6, with TRBD1 matching 9 bases. CDR3 size: 13 residues. The germline V gene has CDR1 SEHNR and CDR2 FQNEAQ (reference sequence). The trim removed 8 bases at V and 9 bases at J, leaving 5 bases unmatched.

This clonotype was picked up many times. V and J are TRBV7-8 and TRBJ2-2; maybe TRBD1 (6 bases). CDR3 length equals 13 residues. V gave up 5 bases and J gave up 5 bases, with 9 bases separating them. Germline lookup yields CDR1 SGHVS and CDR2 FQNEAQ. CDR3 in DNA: TGTGCCAGCAGCACCCAGGGGACCGGGGAGCTGTTTTTT. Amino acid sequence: CASSTQGTGELFF.

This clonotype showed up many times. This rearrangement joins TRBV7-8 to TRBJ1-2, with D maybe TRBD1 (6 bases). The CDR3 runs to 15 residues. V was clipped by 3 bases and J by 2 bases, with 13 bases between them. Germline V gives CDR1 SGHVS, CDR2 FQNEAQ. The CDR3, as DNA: TGTGCCAGCAGCTTTTACAGGGAGGGAAACTATGGCTACACCTTC. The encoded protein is CASSFYREGNYGYTF.

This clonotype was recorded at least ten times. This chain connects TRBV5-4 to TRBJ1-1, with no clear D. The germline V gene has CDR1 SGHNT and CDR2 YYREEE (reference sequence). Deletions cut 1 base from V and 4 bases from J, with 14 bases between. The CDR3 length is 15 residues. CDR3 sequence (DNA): TGTGCCAGCAGCTTGCTGGCAGGCCGGGGCACTGAAGCTTTCTTT. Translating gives CASSLLAGRGTEAFF.